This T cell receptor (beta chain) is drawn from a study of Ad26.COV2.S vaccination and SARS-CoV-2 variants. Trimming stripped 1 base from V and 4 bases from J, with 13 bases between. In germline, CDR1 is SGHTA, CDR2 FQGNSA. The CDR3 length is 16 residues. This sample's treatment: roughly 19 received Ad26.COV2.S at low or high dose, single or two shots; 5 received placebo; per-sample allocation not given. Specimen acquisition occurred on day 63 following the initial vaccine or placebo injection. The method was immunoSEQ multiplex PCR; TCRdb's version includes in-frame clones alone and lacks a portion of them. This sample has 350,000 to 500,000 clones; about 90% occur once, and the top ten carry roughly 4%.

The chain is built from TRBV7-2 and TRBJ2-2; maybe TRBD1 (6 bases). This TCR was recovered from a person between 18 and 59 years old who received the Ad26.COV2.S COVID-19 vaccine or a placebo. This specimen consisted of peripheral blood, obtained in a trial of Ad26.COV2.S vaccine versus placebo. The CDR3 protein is CASSLVPTGPTGELFF. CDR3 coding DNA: TGTGCCAGCAGCTTAGTCCCCACAGGGCCCACCGGGGAGCTGTTTTTT.